This entry describes one T cell receptor beta chain. At one boundary the junction diverges from the germline segment, which might be a read error. This specimen comes from a study of blood T cell repertoires in COVID-19. The CDR3 spans 13 residues. Germline CDR1 is SQVTM and CDR2 is ANQGSEA. Measured with immunoSEQ multiplex PCR; TCRdb has only the in-frame clones, and not every one. The sample lists just under 350,000 clones, around 87% seen once, with roughly 6% in the top ten. The chain uses TRBV29-1 and TRBJ1-1, with 9 bases identical to TRBD1. The sample comprised peripheral blood. The source of this sequence is a woman between 50 and 59 years old with COVID-19, enrolled during active disease. CDR3: CSARDREPLEGFF. The CDR3 nucleotides read TGCAGCGCCCGGGACAGGGAGCCCTTGGAAGGTTTCTTT.